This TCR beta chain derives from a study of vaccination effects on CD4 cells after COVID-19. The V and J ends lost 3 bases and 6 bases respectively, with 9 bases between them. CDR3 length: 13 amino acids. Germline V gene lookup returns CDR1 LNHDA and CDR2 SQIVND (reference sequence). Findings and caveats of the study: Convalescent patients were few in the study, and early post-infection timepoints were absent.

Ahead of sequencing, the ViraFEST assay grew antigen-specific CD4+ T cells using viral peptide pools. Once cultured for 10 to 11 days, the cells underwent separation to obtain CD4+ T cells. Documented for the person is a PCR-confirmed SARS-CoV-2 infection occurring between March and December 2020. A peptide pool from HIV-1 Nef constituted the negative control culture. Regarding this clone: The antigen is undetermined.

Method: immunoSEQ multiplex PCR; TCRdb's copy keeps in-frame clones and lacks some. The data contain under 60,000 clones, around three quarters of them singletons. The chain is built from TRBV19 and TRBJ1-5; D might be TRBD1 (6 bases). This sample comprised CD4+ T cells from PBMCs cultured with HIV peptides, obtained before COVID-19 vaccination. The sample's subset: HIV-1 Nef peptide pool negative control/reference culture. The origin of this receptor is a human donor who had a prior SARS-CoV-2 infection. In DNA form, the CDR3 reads TGTGCCAGTAGTATCAGGGGCCCTCAGCCCCAGCATTTT. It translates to CASSIRGPQPQHF.